This is a list of T cell receptor beta chains from one sample in a study of cytomegalovirus exposure and HLA in healthy donors. The table came from immunoSEQ multiplex PCR; TCRdb's copy has only in-frame clones and leaves some out. The profile shows 150,000 to 200,000 clones, 65% to 90% of them singletons. The sample consisted of PBMCs. Receptors originate from a human donor in good health. The CDR3 runs from the conserved cysteine through the conserved F or W. The D gene is left open where the match is weak. Clone size is not always given. Where it is, it says once, few, many or a class for expanded clones.

J	D	size	V	CDR3	DNA
TRBJ1-6	NA	NA	TRBV6-6	CASKIPGQEDSPLHF	TGTGCCAGCAAAATTCCGGGACAAGAGGATTCACCCCTCCACTTT
TRBJ2-2	NA	NA	TRBV7-8	CASSFEFGELFF	TGTGCCAGCAGCTTTGAGTTCGGGGAGCTGTTTTTT
TRBJ2-3	NA	NA	TRBV4-3	CASSQEPRGTTDTQYF	TGCGCCAGCAGCCAAGAACCCCGGGGGACCACAGATACGCAGTATTTT
TRBJ2-7	NA	NA	TRBV21-1	CASSKGQNSYEQYF	TGTGCCAGCAGCAAAGGTCAGAATTCCTACGAGCAGTACTTC
TRBJ2-2	NA	NA	TRBV5-1	CASSLEAGNTGELFF	TGCGCCAGCAGCTTGGAGGCGGGAAACACCGGGGAGCTGTTTTTT
TRBJ2-3	TRBD2	NA	TRBV9	CASSVLAGSDTQYF	TGTGCCAGCAGCGTCCTAGCGGGGTCAGATACGCAGTATTTT
TRBJ2-1	TRBD1	NA	TRBV18	CASSPPGQRFNEQFF	TGTGCCAGCTCACCACCGGGACAGAGATTCAATGAGCAGTTCTTC
TRBJ2-3	NA	NA	TRBV19	CASLRLVGSTDTQYF	TGTGCCAGTCTTCGACTAGTCGGGAGCACAGATACGCAGTATTTT
TRBJ2-7	NA	NA	TRBV28	CASSSNRVHHEQYF	TGTGCCAGCAGTTCCAACAGGGTCCACCACGAGCAGTACTTC
TRBJ1-1	TRBD1	once	TRBV5-4	CASSGTGAFSEAFF	TGTGCCAGCAGCGGGACAGGGGCGTTCTCTGAAGCTTTCTTT
TRBJ1-1	NA	few	TRBV6-5	CASSYVGRNTEAFF	TGTGCCAGCAGTTACGTAGGGAGGAACACTGAAGCTTTCTTT
TRBJ2-5	TRBD2	NA	TRBV10-3	CATGEAGGLGTQYF	TGTGCCACCGGGGAAGCGGGGGGCCTGGGGACCCAGTACTTC
TRBJ1-2	NA	once	TRBV4-3	CASSQDSGDVYGYTF	TGCGCCAGCAGCCAAGATAGCGGGGACGTCTATGGCTACACCTTC
TRBJ2-5	TRBD1	NA	TRBV5-6	CASSLRDRGSGTQYF	TGTGCCAGCAGCTTAAGGGACAGGGGGTCTGGGACCCAGTACTTC